This T cell receptor (beta chain) was sequenced in a study of control samples from healthy donors and cancer patients. Germline loops: CDR1 LNHNV, CDR2 YYDKDF (reference sequence). V shed 1 base and J shed 1 base, with 4 bases lying between them. CDR3 length equals 14 residues. Generated by immunoSEQ multiplex PCR, the TCRdb table keeps only in-frame clones and is missing some. The sample lists about 120,000 clones; 88% were seen once. The receptor was isolated from a man aged 35-49 years in good health. The sample consisted of blood. The chain links TRBV15 to TRBJ2-2; D is uncertain. CDR3 residues: CATSRGMNTGELFF. CDR3 in DNA: TGTGCCACCAGCAGAGGGATGAACACCGGGGAGCTGTTTTTT.